This T cell receptor (beta chain) is from a study of technical replicates of blood from a few donors. Germline values: CDR1 SEHNR, CDR2 FQNEAQ (reference sequence). The CDR3 is 13 amino acids. Trimming shortened V by 4 bases and J by 5 bases, and 11 bases separated the two germline ends. The protocol was immunoSEQ multiplex PCR, while the TCRdb copy is restricted to in-frame clones and leaves out a portion. The sample consists of 70,000 or so clones, about 87% of them appearing once. The sequencing input was PBMCs. This chain links TRBV7-9 with TRBJ1-2; D unclear. This TCR derives from a human donor in good health. Some clones in this sample may be carry-over from other donors' samples. The CDR3 bases are TGTGCCAGCAGCTACCAGGCGATATATGGCTACACCTTC. Translated: CASSYQAIYGYTF.